The 11 T cell receptor beta chains given below trace back to one sample, sequenced in a study of high-grade serous ovarian cancer treatment subgroups. Clones were sequenced by immunoSEQ multiplex PCR, and TCRdb holds only the in-frame ones, with some missing. This sample has about 7,700 clones, with about 72% found just once. Tumor tissue was taken before any definitive surgery or chemotherapy was given. Sequencing used tumor tissue. The source is a human donor with high-grade serous ovarian cancer.

Regarding this clone: Compared with germline, one end of the junction differs, possibly owing to a read error. The chain joins TRBV7-7 to TRBJ2-5, with 8 bases fitting TRBD1. The DNA end lines up better with TRBJ2-7; the J call may be wrong. The germline V gene encodes CDR1 SSHAT and CDR2 FNYEAQ (reference sequence). The length of the CDR3 is 16 residues. The CDR3 protein is CASSRNFDRGGYEQYF. In DNA form, the CDR3 reads TGTGCTAGCAGCCGCAATTTTGACAGGGGCGGATACGAGCAGTACTTC.

V and J are TRBV4-1 and TRBJ1-1; maybe TRBD1 (5 bases). This CDR3 is 18 amino acids long. From germline, CDR1 is MGHRA and CDR2 YSYEKL. Trimming removed 0 bases at V and 2 bases at J, with 19 bases between. CDR3 coding DNA: TGCGCCAGCAGCCAAGACCTCAGGCGGGTGGGGCGAAACACTGAAGCTTTCTTT. This codes for CASSQDLRRVGRNTEAFF.

This clone appeared a single time. The chain recombines TRBV10-3 with TRBJ2-3; D gene uncertain. This CDR3 spans 13 amino acids. V lost 6 bases and J 1 base, leaving 8 bases between the germline ends. CDR1 ENHRY and CDR2 SYGVKD come from the germline V gene. CDR3 protein: CAISLPGTDTQYF. The CDR3 region has the DNA TGTGCCATCAGCCTGCCGGGCACAGATACGCAGTATTTT.

Regarding this clone: An end of the junction differs from the germline gene, which may be a read error. Other DNA sequences in the same sample also yield this CDR3. The chain combines TRBV6-1 with TRBJ1-5; possibly TRBD1 for D (5 bases). This CDR3 has 13 residues. Germline values: CDR1 MNHNS, CDR2 SASEGT. CDR3 in amino acids: CASSAGPNQPQHF. The CDR3 nucleotides read TGTGCCAGCAGTGCGGGACCAAATCAGCCCCAGCATTTC.

The table lists this clone with a count of one. The V and J genes are TRBV2 and TRBJ2-3; either TRBD1 or TRBD2 may fit D (5 bases each). V was cut by 7 bases and J by 6 bases, with 20 bases left in between. Germline V gene sequence: CDR1 SNHLY, CDR2 FYNNEI. This CDR3 contains 15 residues. The CDR3 region is CASKERWGMIDTQYF. The CDR3 nucleotides are TGTGCCAGCAAAGAAAGGTGGGGGATGATCGATACGCAGTATTTT.

V usage is TRBV9 and J usage is TRBJ2-7; a possible D gene is TRBD1 (5 bases). V was shortened by 0 bases and J by 3 bases, with 10 bases between the two germline ends. There are 14 residues in the CDR3. Per germline, CDR1 SGDLS and CDR2 YYNGEE. The DNA for the CDR3 is TGTGCCAGCAGCGTAGCAACAGGCTACTACGAGCAGTACTTC. This encodes CASSVATGYYEQYF.

To note about this clone: The conserved final phenylalanine or tryptophan is absent from the CDR3, which likely points to a read error. V gene TRBV10-3 combines with J gene TRBJ1-5, with a tentative D call TRBD1 (5 bases). CDR3 length: 13 residues. Germline CDR1 ENHRY, CDR2 SYGVKD. V was cut by 0 bases and J by 7 bases, with 7 bases left in between. The CDR3 DNA sequence: TGTGCCATCAGTGAGTCGACAGAACAGCCCCAGCATTCT. This gives the protein CAISESTEQPQHS.

The V and J genes are TRBV18 and TRBJ2-7, with a tentative D call TRBD1 (6 bases). Germline CDR1 and CDR2: KGHSH and LQKENI. V was shortened by 1 base and J by 5 bases, with 15 bases between the two germline ends. This CDR3 is built from 15 residues. The CDR3 here is CASSPRAQGGNEQYF. Here the CDR3 DNA reads TGTGCCAGCTCACCACGGGCACAGGGTGGGAACGAGCAGTACTTC.

CDR3 nucleotides: TGTGCCACCTCGACCCGGGACTTCACCTACGAGCAGTACTTC. Its protein product is CATSTRDFTYEQYF. V gene TRBV11-3 combines with J gene TRBJ2-5; D is perhaps TRBD2 (6 bases). The DNA end is a closer match to TRBJ2-7, so the J assignment may be wrong. CDR3 size: 14 residues. Germline loops: CDR1 SGHNT, CDR2 YENEEA.

The gene calls are TRBV27 and TRBJ1-2; D unresolved. The CDR3 totals 14 residues. Germline V CDR1 and CDR2: MNHEY, SMNVEV (reference sequence). The ends were cut back, 5 bases at V and 2 bases at J, with 12 bases in the middle. Here the CDR3 DNA reads TGTGCCAGCAGTCTGGAGGTGGGGAACTATGGCTACACCTTC. Protein product: CASSLEVGNYGYTF.

DNA of the CDR3: TGCAGTGCTGGGGGGGACAGGGGGCAGTTCTTC. It yields the protein CSAGGDRGQFF. The rearrangement links TRBV20-1 to TRBJ2-1, with TRBD1 identical over 10 bases. J was trimmed by 12 bases and V by 5 bases; bases with no gene match: 4. The CDR3 extends over 11 amino acids. Germline V gene data show CDR1 as DFQATT and CDR2 as SNEGSKA (reference sequence).